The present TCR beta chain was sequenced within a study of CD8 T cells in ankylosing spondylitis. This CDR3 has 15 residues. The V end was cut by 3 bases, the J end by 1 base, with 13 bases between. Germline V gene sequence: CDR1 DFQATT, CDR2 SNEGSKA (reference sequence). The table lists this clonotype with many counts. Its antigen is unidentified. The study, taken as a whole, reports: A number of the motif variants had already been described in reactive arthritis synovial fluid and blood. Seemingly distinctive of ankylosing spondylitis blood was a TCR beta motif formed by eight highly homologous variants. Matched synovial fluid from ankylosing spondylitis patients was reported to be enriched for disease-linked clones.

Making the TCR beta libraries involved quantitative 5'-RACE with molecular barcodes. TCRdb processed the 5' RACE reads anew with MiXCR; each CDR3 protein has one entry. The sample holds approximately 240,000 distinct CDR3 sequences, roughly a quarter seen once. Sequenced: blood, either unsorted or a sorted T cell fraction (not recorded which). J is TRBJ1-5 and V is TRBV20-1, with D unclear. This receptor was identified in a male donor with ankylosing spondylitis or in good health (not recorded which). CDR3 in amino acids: CSASPFGVSNQPQHF. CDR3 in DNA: TGCAGTGCTAGCCCCTTCGGGGTGAGCAATCAGCCCCAGCATTTT.